This entry lists 22 T cell receptor beta chains sequenced from one sample in a study of T cell responses to AZD1222 COVID-19 vaccine. The protocol was immunoSEQ multiplex PCR, while the TCRdb copy is restricted to in-frame clones and leaves out a portion. This sample has more than 80,000 clones, with 91% found just once. Sequences were derived from peripheral blood, sampled 28 days after the second AZD1222 dose. These receptors were collected from an adult who received the AZD1222 COVID-19 vaccine.

The CDR3 is CASSLKQGWQETQYF. The CDR3, as DNA: TGTGCCAGCAGCTTGAAACAGGGTTGGCAAGAGACCCAGTACTTC. This chain links TRBV5-4 with TRBJ2-5; possible D gene TRBD1, 6 bases. The germline V gene encodes CDR1 SGHNT and CDR2 YYREEE (reference sequence). Trimming took off 1 base at V and 2 bases at J, with 12 bases between the two ends. This CDR3 comprises 15 residues.

The chain combines TRBV28 with TRBJ2-7, with 9 nucleotides matching TRBD1. V dropped 7 bases and J dropped 0; count of bases not matched to a gene: 16. This CDR3 region has 18 residues. From germline, CDR1 is MDHEN and CDR2 SYDVKM. CDR3 protein: CASNPFTKPGQGSYEQYF. The CDR3 DNA reads TGTGCCAGCAATCCGTTTACCAAACCGGGACAGGGCTCCTACGAGCAGTACTTC.

The V gene is TRBV5-4, the J gene TRBJ2-3; 8 nucleotides agree with TRBD1. The V gene's germline CDR1 is SGHNT and CDR2 YYREEE (reference sequence). V was clipped by 4 bases and J by 0 bases; unmatched bases: 7. The CDR3 runs 16 residues. This CDR3 is CASSPGQGISTDTQYF. The CDR3 DNA reads as TGTGCCAGCAGCCCAGGACAGGGCATTAGCACAGATACGCAGTATTTT.

This clone was detected only once. The rearrangement links TRBV12-3 or TRBV12-4 to TRBJ2-5; TRBD2 aligns across 7 bases. The CDR3 has 13 residues. The V gene end was trimmed by 3 bases and the J gene end by 5 bases; junction bases not matched to a gene: 3. CDR3 region: CASSLGGGETQYF. For the CDR3, the DNA is TGTGCCAGCAGTTTGGGGGGAGGGGAGACCCAGTACTTC.

This clone was detected once. V and J are TRBV10-3 and TRBJ1-5, with a weak D call TRBD1 (5 bases). The V gene's germline CDR1 is ENHRY and CDR2 SYGVKD. The V end lost 8 bases, the J end lost 0 bases, and 11 bases lay between the germline ends. This CDR3 spans 14 amino acids. The CDR3: CAIGGTNSNQPQHF. The CDR3 DNA follows: TGTGCCATCGGAGGGACTAATAGCAATCAGCCCCAGCATTTT.

The chain carries TRBV5-6 and TRBJ2-6, with D uncertain. The ends were cut back, 2 bases at V and 1 base at J, with 1 base in the middle. Germline V gives CDR1 SGHDT, CDR2 YYEEEE. The CDR3 is 13 residues long. The CDR3 reads CASSLSGANVLTF. Here the CDR3 DNA reads TGTGCCAGCAGCTTATCTGGGGCCAACGTCCTGACTTTC.

CDR3 nucleotides: TGTGCCACCAGCAGAGATGTGGGACAGGGGGTCTCCTACGAGCAGTACTTC. Translation: CATSRDVGQGVSYEQYF. The J gene is TRBJ2-7, the V gene TRBV15; TRBD1 matches 11 bases. Germline lookup yields CDR1 LNHNV and CDR2 YYDKDF (reference sequence). The CDR3 has 17 amino acids. V was pared by 0 bases and J by 0 bases, with 4 bases of the junction left unmatched.

This chain uses TRBV6-5 with TRBJ2-7; D is uncertain. V lost 6 bases to trimming and J lost 0 bases, with 3 bases between them. Germline V gene data show CDR1 as MNHEY and CDR2 as SVGAGI. This CDR3 has 11 residues. Here the CDR3 DNA reads TGTGCCAGCAGCCCCTCCTACGAGCAGTACTTC. Translating gives CASSPSYEQYF.

J is TRBJ2-7 and V is TRBV28; TRBD1 aligns across 9 bases. The V gene end was trimmed by 3 bases and the J gene end by 4 bases; junction bases not matched to a gene: 4. The CDR3 consists of 14 residues. Germline CDR1 reads MDHEN; CDR2 reads SYDVKM. The CDR3 DNA reads TGTGCCAGCAGTTTGACAGGGGGTGTGTACGAGCAGTACTTC. Translation: CASSLTGGVYEQYF.

CDR3 residues: CASKVVWEAFF. The CDR3 bases are TGTGCCAGCAAAGTCGTGTGGGAAGCTTTCTTT. The chain uses TRBV2 and TRBJ1-1; D unclear. CDR1 is SNHLY, CDR2 FYNNEI, per germline. V was trimmed by 7 bases and J by 8 bases, leaving 11 bases between them. CDR3 size: 11 residues.

The V call is TRBV18, the J call TRBJ1-6; 8 nucleotides match TRBD1. The V and J ends lost 3 bases and 10 bases, in that order; junction bases with no gene match: 2. This CDR3 spans 13 amino acids. Germline CDR1 is KGHSH and CDR2 is LQKENI. The CDR3 reads CASSPDRDSPLHF. CDR3 coding DNA: TGTGCCAGCTCACCGGACAGGGACTCACCCCTCCACTTT.

The chain couples TRBV7-2 to TRBJ1-3; D is possibly TRBD1 (6 bases). This CDR3 spans 14 amino acids. Germline V lookup: CDR1 SGHTA, CDR2 FQGNSA. Trimming pared 7 bases from V and 1 base from J, leaving 11 bases between. The CDR3 reads CASTWGASGNTIYF. Here the CDR3 DNA reads TGTGCCAGCACCTGGGGGGCATCTGGAAACACCATATATTTT.

The V gene is TRBV28, the J gene TRBJ1-2; no clear D gene. This CDR3 spans 14 amino acids. Germline V gene data show CDR1 as MDHEN and CDR2 as SYDVKM. V lost 5 bases and J 5 bases, leaving 15 bases between the germline ends. CDR3 loop: CASSPPGLEYGYTF. The CDR3 nucleotides are TGTGCCAGCAGTCCTCCGGGCCTCGAATATGGCTACACCTTC.

The genes are TRBV10-3 and TRBJ1-2; 8 nucleotides agree with TRBD1. Germline trimming cut 9 bases from V and 7 bases from J; bases unmatched to any gene: 13. Germline-derived CDR1 and CDR2 are ENHRY and SYGVKD. This CDR3 is built from 14 residues. Here the CDR3 DNA reads TGTGCCATAGCAGCAGGGGGCTACGCCGGTGGCTACACCTTC. It translates to CAIAAGGYAGGYTF.

This chain connects TRBV19 to TRBJ2-1; tentative D call: TRBD2 (5 bases). V was trimmed by 8 bases and J by 0 bases, leaving 11 bases between them. The CDR3 covers 14 residues. Germline CDR1 LNHDA, CDR2 SQIVND (reference sequence). CDR3 sequence reads: CASALALSYNEQFF. CDR3 coding DNA: TGTGCCAGTGCTCTAGCACTCTCCTACAATGAGCAGTTCTTC.

This chain links TRBV19 with TRBJ2-5, with D unclear. The CDR3 loop spans 11 amino acids. Trimming pared 5 bases from V and 2 bases from J, leaving 3 bases between. Germline V lookup: CDR1 LNHDA, CDR2 SQIVND (reference sequence). The DNA for the CDR3 is TGTGCCAGTAGTGAACAAGAGACCCAGTACTTC. This translates into CASSEQETQYF.

This chain connects TRBV4-2 to TRBJ2-6; D not certain. Germline lookup yields CDR1 LGHNA and CDR2 YNFKEQ. This CDR3 comprises 16 residues. Deletions cut 0 bases from V and 7 bases from J, with 13 bases between. The CDR3 spells CASSQETDASANVLTF. CDR3 bases: TGTGCCAGCAGCCAAGAGACCGACGCGAGCGCCAACGTCCTGACTTTC.

CDR3 in amino acids: CASTIPLKVGEQFF. CDR3 coding DNA: TGTGCCAGCACCATTCCCCTTAAAGTGGGTGAGCAGTTCTTC. This chain connects TRBV7-2 to TRBJ2-1; D is ambiguous. V lost 7 bases to trimming and J lost 9 bases, with 19 bases between them. CDR1 is SGHTA and CDR2 is FQGNSA in the germline V gene. The CDR3 consists of 14 residues.

This clone was detected only once. The genes are TRBV7-2 and TRBJ1-2, with D tentatively TRBD1 (5 bases). Germline CDR1 reads SGHTA; CDR2 reads FQGNSA. Trimming took off 5 bases at V and 2 bases at J, with 9 bases between the two ends. This CDR3 comprises 13 residues. CDR3 DNA: TGTGCCAGCAGCCCCCGGGGCAACTATGGCTACACCTTC. Protein: CASSPRGNYGYTF.

This CDR3 reads CASSLPGTGLMNTEAFF. The CDR3 DNA reads TGTGCCAGCAGCTTACCTGGGACAGGGCTCATGAACACTGAAGCTTTCTTT. This chain uses TRBV7-9 with TRBJ1-1; 9 nucleotides agree with TRBD1. CDR1 and CDR2 from the germline V gene are SEHNR and FQNEAQ (reference sequence). V was pared by 2 bases and J by 0 bases, with 7 bases of the junction left unmatched. CDR3 size: 17 residues. Based on the CDR3 plus reference TRBV7-9 and TRBJ1-1, the full variable domain is DTGVSQNPRHKITKRGQNVTFRCDPISEHNRLYWYRQTLGQGPEFLTYFQNEAQLEKSRLLSDRFSAERPKGSFSTLEIQRTEQGDSAMYLCASSLPGTGLMNTEAFFGQGTRLTVV.

CDR3 sequence reads: CASSPGQGPYNEQFF. The DNA of the CDR3 is TGTGCCAGCAGCCCGGGACAGGGGCCCTACAATGAGCAGTTCTTC. The chain carries TRBV7-9 and TRBJ2-1; 10 bases fit TRBD1. Germline lookup yields CDR1 SEHNR and CDR2 FQNEAQ (reference sequence). V trimming: 5 bases; J trimming: 2 bases; junction bases outside the gene matches: 3. The CDR3 runs to 15 residues. The full variable domain, completed using reference TRBV7-9 and TRBJ2-1, is DTGVSQNPRHKITKRGQNVTFRCDPISEHNRLYWYRQTLGQGPEFLTYFQNEAQLEKSRLLSDRFSAERPKGSFSTLEIQRTEQGDSAMYLCASSPGQGPYNEQFFGPGTRLTVL.

This chain joins TRBV6-2 or TRBV6-3 and TRBJ2-7; 7 positions agree with TRBD1. Germline trimming cut 6 bases from V and 3 bases from J; bases unmatched to any gene: 11. The CDR3 is made up of 15 amino acids. Germline CDR1 reads MNHEY; CDR2 reads SVGEGT. CDR3 bases: TGTGCCAGCAGCTTTAAGATAGGGGGCCTCTACGAGCAGTACTTC. Protein: CASSFKIGGLYEQYF.